These 10 T cell receptor beta chains were all obtained from the same sample, sequenced in a study of control samples from healthy donors and cancer patients. TCRdb's table, derived via immunoSEQ multiplex PCR, lists solely in-frame clones and lacks some. There are 150,000 or so clones in the sample; roughly nine tenths occur only once, and 0.68% lies in the top ten. The sequenced sample was blood. These TCRs come from a woman between 25 and 40 years old in good health.

CDR3 region: CASGGKYEQYF. The CDR3 DNA sequence: TGTGCCTCGGGGGGGAAATACGAGCAGTACTTC. This chain connects TRBV27 to TRBJ2-7; 8 bases align to TRBD2. Per the germline V gene, CDR1 is MNHEY and CDR2 is SMNVEV (reference sequence). Germline trimming cut 11 bases from V and 4 bases from J; bases unmatched to any gene: 4. This CDR3 region has 11 residues.

V and J are TRBV30 and TRBJ2-3; D is possibly TRBD1 (6 bases). The CDR3 runs to 14 residues. The V end lost 5 bases, the J end lost 2 bases, and 14 bases lay between the germline ends. Germline CDR1 is GTSNPN and CDR2 is SVGIG (reference sequence). DNA for the CDR3: TGTGCCTGGCAACAGGGATACTCCACAGATACGCAGTATTTT. Protein product: CAWQQGYSTDTQYF.

V and J are TRBV7-6 and TRBJ2-5, with D hard to call. The CDR3 sequence is 15 residues long. Deletions cut 1 base from V and 3 bases from J, with 12 bases between. Germline V gives CDR1 SGHVS, CDR2 FNYEAQ. The CDR3 protein is CASSLGAGRKETQYF. The CDR3 coding sequence is TGTGCCAGCAGCTTAGGTGCAGGACGGAAAGAGACCCAGTACTTC.

The V gene is TRBV4-1, the J gene TRBJ1-2; 7 nucleotides agree with TRBD1. Germline V gene data show CDR1 as MGHRA and CDR2 as YSYEKL. With V trimmed by 3 bases and J by 6 bases, 7 bases remained unmatched. The CDR3 has 14 amino acids. The CDR3 protein is CASSHPGQVHGYTF. CDR3 DNA: TGCGCCAGCAGCCATCCCGGACAGGTTCATGGCTACACCTTC.

The genes are TRBV19 and TRBJ1-1; no firm D call. Germline V gene lookup returns CDR1 LNHDA and CDR2 SQIVND (reference sequence). The CDR3 sequence is 15 residues long. Trimming left V 3 bases short and J 7 bases short, with 18 bases between. This chain's CDR3 is CASSIFDASQDEAFF. The CDR3 DNA is TGTGCCAGTAGTATTTTCGACGCGAGTCAGGATGAAGCTTTCTTT.

The chain has TRBV7-9 and TRBJ2-1; D remains unclear. V lost 1 base and J lost 8, with 9 bases in between. Germline CDR1 reads SEHNR; CDR2 reads FQNEAQ (reference sequence). The CDR3 sequence is 13 residues long. As DNA, the CDR3 is TGTGCCAGCAGCTTAGAAGGGATACATGAGCAGTTCTTC. As protein: CASSLEGIHEQFF. Using reference TRBV7-9 and TRBJ2-1 for the parts outside the CDR3, the full variable domain is DTGVSQNPRHKITKRGQNVTFRCDPISEHNRLYWYRQTLGQGPEFLTYFQNEAQLEKSRLLSDRFSAERPKGSFSTLEIQRTEQGDSAMYLCASSLEGIHEQFFGPGTRLTVL.

To note about this clone: Other DNA sequences in the same sample also yield this CDR3. V and J are TRBV12-3 or TRBV12-4 and TRBJ2-3, with D uncertain. The length of the CDR3 is 11 residues. The V gene lost 1 base and the J gene lost 5 bases, with 1 base spanning the gap. Written as DNA, the CDR3 is TGTGCCAGCAGTTTAGGAGATACGCAGTATTTT. It yields the protein CASSLGDTQYF.

The chain combines TRBV6-1 with TRBJ2-5; TRBD2 might be the D (5 bases). V was pared by 5 bases and J by 1 base, with 11 bases between. CDR1 and CDR2 (germline): MNHNS, SASEGT. The CDR3 is 14 residues long. Written as DNA, the CDR3 is TGTGCCAGCAGTCCGGGATCCACCCAAGAGACCCAGTACTTC. This sequence encodes CASSPGSTQETQYF.

The chain has TRBV9 and TRBJ1-2, with 8 positions matching TRBD1. This CDR3 is 13 amino acids long. The germline V gene has CDR1 SGDLS and CDR2 YYNGEE. Losses at the gene ends were 3 bases for V and 2 bases for J; bases not matched to a gene: 0. CDR3 residues: CASSGTGNYGYTF. The CDR3 DNA reads as TGTGCCAGCAGCGGGACAGGGAACTATGGCTACACCTTC.

The chain is built from TRBV19 and TRBJ2-2, with 7 bases matching TRBD2. From germline, CDR1 is LNHDA and CDR2 SQIVND (reference sequence). The CDR3 length is 15 residues. V was pared by 2 bases and J by 4 bases, with 4 bases of the junction left unmatched. In DNA, the CDR3 is TGTGCCAGTAGTATACGGGAGGTGGGCACCGGGGAGCTGTTTTTT. Residues: CASSIREVGTGELFF.